This T cell receptor beta chain was observed in a study of human thymus T cells. Corrective heart surgery yielded the resections from which the thymus tissue came. It was healthy Finnish infants having corrective surgery for congenital heart defects who were the donors. Study-wide results and limits: Use of V and J genes seemed skewed within the thymic and blood repertoires. What related research reported was that thymic repertoires overlapped highly among unrelated individuals.

This CDR3 has 20 residues. Trimming shortened V by 2 bases and J by 0 bases, and 23 bases separated the two germline ends. Germline-derived CDR1 and CDR2 are MNHNS and SASEGT. Notes on this clone: What it binds is unknown.

Clones were read by immunoSEQ multiplex PCR, and TCRdb kept only the in-frame ones, dropping some. The sample lists some 130,000 clones; around 94% were seen once. The clonotype was recovered from a boy under two years old with a congenital heart defect but otherwise immunologically healthy. Sequencing used thymus tissue. This chain links TRBV6-1 with TRBJ1-3, with D tentatively TRBD1 (5 bases). The CDR3 spells CASSERASPRQFFSGNTIYF. DNA of the CDR3: TGTGCCAGCAGTGAAAGGGCTTCGCCCCGACAGTTTTTCTCTGGAAACACCATATATTTT.